Sequencing of this T cell receptor beta chain was carried out in a study of blood T cell repertoires in COVID-19. The CDR3 is 16 amino acids. Germline CDR1 and CDR2: KGHSH and LQKENI. Trimming cost V 2 bases and J 9 bases; bases outside gene matches: 8. This clone has only one observation. Recovered status applied to Cohort 3 donors who had two consecutive negative PCRs. It also applied to those with clearance or with symptom resolution. Clones were read by immunoSEQ multiplex PCR, and TCRdb kept only the in-frame ones, dropping some. The table has roughly 290,000 clones, roughly 89% seen once; the top ten hold about 1.7%.

The rearrangement uses TRBV18 and TRBJ2-1, with TRBD2 matching over 12 bases. The sequenced sample was PBMCs or T cells enriched from blood (not recorded which). The TCR was taken from a woman in her 40s who had recovered from COVID-19. CDR3 in amino acids: CASSPTGTSGPFEQFF. The CDR3 DNA reads TGTGCCAGCTCACCAACCGGGACTAGCGGGCCCTTTGAGCAGTTCTTC.